The T cell receptor beta chain described here comes from a study of shared clonotypes between healthy human individuals. On the study more broadly: The people who gave samples were two women and three men aged 18 to 49. Study-wide findings and caveats: Donors were few, which limited the genetic and exposure-history diversity represented.

V was cut by 1 base and J by 0 bases, with 15 bases left in between. This CDR3 has 17 amino acids. CDR1 is KGHSH, CDR2 LQKENI, per germline. With respect to this clone: Its target is unknown.

TCRdb's table, derived via immunoSEQ multiplex PCR, lists solely in-frame clones and lacks some. The sample lists approximately 1.5 million clones; roughly 98% were seen once. The chain combines TRBV18 with TRBJ1-1, with D possibly being TRBD1 (6 bases). The receptor was derived from a young man in good health. What was sequenced was naive CD4+ T cells sorted from blood. The subset denotes: CD45RA+ positively selected. CDR3 residues: CASSPQSGERMNTEAFF. CDR3 DNA sequence: TGTGCCAGCTCACCACAGTCAGGGGAAAGGATGAACACTGAAGCTTTCTTT.